This TCR beta chain was sequenced in a study of blood T cell repertoires in COVID-19. Germline values: CDR1 SGHTA, CDR2 FQGTGA. V gave up 3 bases and J gave up 5 bases; unmatched junction bases: 7. The CDR3 has 15 residues. Original analysis: Reference gene primer amplification gave nucleated cell count estimates. TCRdb's table, derived via immunoSEQ multiplex PCR, lists solely in-frame clones and lacks some. The V and J calls and clone size were taken over from that table, and D and trimming were inferred from the DNA. The sample shows about 140,000 clones, more than 80% of them seen only once. The receptor comes from a young woman who had been exposed to COVID-19. The chain combines TRBV7-3 with TRBJ2-1; TRBD2 agrees at 7 bases. The material sequenced was PBMCs or T cells enriched from blood (not recorded which). The CDR3 DNA reads TGTGCCAGCAGCTTGATCCTAGCGGCAAACAATGAGCAGTTCTTC. Protein sequence: CASSLILAANNEQFF.